The rows below give T cell receptor beta chains drawn from one sample of a study of T cell changes during pregnancy in multiple sclerosis. Produced via immunoSEQ multiplex PCR; TCRdb's table is partial and in-frame only. The data contain approximately 50,000 clones, around 92% of them seen just once; the ten biggest clones take up about 0.69%. Sequenced material: CD4+ T cells from peripheral blood mononuclear cells, taken in the third trimester of pregnancy. The receptors come from a female donor with multiple sclerosis, enrolled in a pregnancy study. Each CDR3 is given with its conserved first and last residue. The D gene is left open where the match is weak. Size tells how often a clone was seen (once, few, many) or the class of an expanded clone, and some rows leave it out.

j_gene | abundance | d_gene | v_gene | CDR3nt | CDR3aa
TRBJ2-7 | . | TRBD2 | TRBV7-2 | TGTGCCAGCAGCCTTAGCGGGTCCTACGAGCAGTACTTC | CASSLSGSYEQYF
TRBJ1-5 | . | . | TRBV7-2 | TGTGCCAGCAGCTTAGGGCGGCAGATCAATCAGCCCCAGCATTTT | CASSLGRQINQPQHF
TRBJ2-1 | . | TRBD2 | TRBV30 | TGTGCCTGGGACCTAGCGGGAGGATCGTACAATGAGCAGTTCTTC | CAWDLAGGSYNEQFF
TRBJ1-1 | . | . | TRBV6-1 | TGTGCCAGCAGTGAAGCAGGCGGGGCCCCCGAAGCTTTCTTT | CASSEAGGAPEAFF
TRBJ2-3 | . | TRBD1 | TRBV5-1 | TGCGCCAGCAGCGAGGACAGGGGGGCAACAGATACGCAGTATTTT | CASSEDRGATDTQYF
TRBJ2-2 | . | TRBD2 | TRBV11-2 | TGTGCCAGCAGCTTAGAGGCAGCGGGAGTCCCCGGGGAGCTGTTTTTT | CASSLEAAGVPGELFF
TRBJ2-7 | . | . | TRBV7-6 | TGTGCCAGCAGCTTCCCAGGGGACGAGCAGTACTTC | CASSFPGDEQYF
TRBJ2-1 | . | . | TRBV2 | TGTGCCAGCAGTGGGGGCCCTCAGGGAAATGAGCAGTTCTTC | CASSGGPQGNEQFF
TRBJ1-5 | . | TRBD1 | TRBV2 | TGTGCCAGCAGTGAGGGGGACAGGGGGCTTAATCCGCCCCAGCATTTT | CASSEGDRGLNPPQHF
TRBJ2-1 | . | TRBD2 | TRBV5-1 | TGCGCCAGCAGCTCCCCGGGACTAGCGGGACTCAATGAGCAGTTCTTC | CASSSPGLAGLNEQFF
TRBJ2-7 | . | TRBD2 | TRBV4-2 | TGTGCCAGCAGCCGAGGGAGCGGGAGCCTCTACGAGCAGTACTTC | CASSRGSGSLYEQYF
TRBJ2-1 | . | TRBD1 | TRBV14 | TGTGCCAGCAGCCAACACACAGGGGGCCCCTACAATGAGCAGTTCTTC | CASSQHTGGPYNEQFF
TRBJ2-3 | . | TRBD2 | TRBV27 | TGTGCCAGCGGAAGAATCTTTGCTAGCGGGAGTTTGTCAGATACGCAGTATTTT | CASGRIFASGSLSDTQYF
TRBJ2-1 | . | . | TRBV6-1 | TGTGCCAGCAGTGGCACCGGGACAGGGTCATATAGCGGGAAGTACAATGAGCAGTTCTTC | CASSGTGTGSYSGKYNEQFF
TRBJ1-1 | . | . | TRBV25-1 | TGTGCCAGCAGTGAAGGGACATTGAACACTGAAGCTTTCTTT | CASSEGTLNTEAFF
TRBJ2-7 | once | TRBD2 | TRBV7-2 | TGTGCCAGCAGCTCTAGCGGGGGAAGCTCCTACGAGCAGTACTTC | CASSSSGGSSYEQYF
TRBJ1-5 | . | TRBD1 | TRBV11-2 | TGTGCCAGCAGCCGAGACAGGGTGGGTCAGCCCCAGCATTTT | CASSRDRVGQPQHF
TRBJ2-3 | . | TRBD2 | TRBV7-2 | TGTGCCAGCAGCTTAGAAGCGGGAGGGCCCCCTAGCACAGATACGCAGTATTTT | CASSLEAGGPPSTDTQYF
TRBJ1-3 | once | . | TRBV28 | TGTGCCAGCAGGTCTTCCTCTGGAAACACCATATATTTT | CASRSSSGNTIYF
TRBJ2-3 | . | . | TRBV5-1 | TGCGCCAGCAGCTTCCCGGACAGAGGCACAGATACGCAGTATTTT | CASSFPDRGTDTQYF
TRBJ2-7 | . | . | TRBV19 | TGTGCCAGTAGTGCGACTGGCTACGAGCAGTACTTC | CASSATGYEQYF
TRBJ1-1 | . | . | TRBV2 | TGTGCCAGTCGCAAGGACAGAACCATGAACACTGAAGCTTTCTTT | CASRKDRTMNTEAFF
TRBJ1-2 | . | TRBD1 | TRBV11-2 | TGTGCCAGCAGCTCTGGACAGGGAAATGGCTACACCTTC | CASSSGQGNGYTF
TRBJ2-3 | few | . | TRBV5-1 | TGCGCCAGCAGCTGGGGGGCAGATACGCAGTATTTT | CASSWGADTQYF
TRBJ2-5 | few | . | TRBV2 | TGTGCCAGCAGTGAAGAGGGGGAGCATCAAGAGACCCAGTACTTC | CASSEEGEHQETQYF
TRBJ2-2 | . | TRBD2 | TRBV27 | TGTGCCAGCAGTTTAGCAAGGACTAGCGGAAGCGTCGGGGAGCTGTTTTTT | CASSLARTSGSVGELFF
TRBJ2-1 | . | . | TRBV28 | TGTGCCAGCAGTCTCCTCTCTTTGGCGGGACCGCACAATGAGCAGTTCTTC | CASSLLSLAGPHNEQFF
TRBJ1-1 | once | TRBD1 | TRBV28 | TGTGCCAGCAGAAAAACAGGGGAGAGTGAAGCTTTCTTT | CASRKTGESEAFF
TRBJ2-3 | . | TRBD2 | TRBV9 | TGTGCCAGCAGCGACGAACGGCCAAACGGGGGGACGCAGTATTTT | CASSDERPNGGTQYF
TRBJ2-3 | . | TRBD2 | TRBV18 | TGTGCCAGCTCACCTAGCGGGAGGGCTCGTCAAGCAGATACGCAGTATTTT | CASSPSGRARQADTQYF
TRBJ2-5 | . | . | TRBV28 | TGTGCCAGCATCGCATCCGGGGAGACCCAGTACTTC | CASIASGETQYF
TRBJ2-2 | . | TRBD2 | TRBV5-1 | TGCGCCAGCAGCTTCCCCGCTAGCGGGAGGGCCTCAAACACCGGGGAGCTGTTTTTT | CASSFPASGRASNTGELFF
TRBJ2-3 | . | TRBD2 | TRBV6-1 | TGTGCCACCACGGGACTAGCGGGAACCACAGATACGCAGTATTTT | CATTGLAGTTDTQYF
TRBJ2-5 | . | . | TRBV5-1 | TGCGCCAGCAGCTTGGCCAAAGGGGGATGGGAGACCCAGTACTTC | CASSLAKGGWETQYF
TRBJ2-1 | . | TRBD1 | TRBV7-2 | TGTGCCAGCAGCCCGGGACAGACCTCCTACAATGAGCAGTTCTTC | CASSPGQTSYNEQFF
TRBJ2-7 | . | TRBD2 | TRBV29-1 | TGCAGCGTTGCGGGACTAGCGACGGGCGAGCAGTACTTC | CSVAGLATGEQYF
TRBJ1-2 | . | . | TRBV6-1 | TGTGCCAGCAGGTTACAGGATAACTATGGCTACACCTTC | CASRLQDNYGYTF
TRBJ2-1 | . | . | TRBV7-8 | TGTGCCAGCAGCCCAAACTCGTTAAGCTCCTACAATGAGCAGTTCTTC | CASSPNSLSSYNEQFF
TRBJ2-3 | . | TRBD2 | TRBV11-1 | TGTGCCAGCAGCTTGTACACTAGCGGGGGCACAGATACGCAGTATTTT | CASSLYTSGGTDTQYF
TRBJ1-3 | . | . | TRBV7-8 | TGTGCCACTCCGACGGGCTCTGGAAACACCATATATTTT | CATPTGSGNTIYF
TRBJ2-2 | few | . | TRBV23-1 | TGCGCCAGCAGTCAATCCGGTGAGCTGTTTTTT | CASSQSGELFF
TRBJ2-4 | . | . | TRBV28 | TGTGCCAGCGGAGGGCTAGGGGCCATTCAGTACTTC | CASGGLGAIQYF
TRBJ1-5 | . | TRBD1 | TRBV6-6 | TGTGCCACTTCGGGACAGGGGGTTGATCAGCCCCAGCATTTT | CATSGQGVDQPQHF
TRBJ1-5 | . | TRBD1 | TRBV15 | TGTGCCACCAGCAGTAACAGGGGTGGAAATCAGCCCCAGCATTTT | CATSSNRGGNQPQHF
TRBJ2-1 | once | . | TRBV29-1 | TGCAGCGTTGACCCGACAGGAGGCTATGAGCAGTTCTTC | CSVDPTGGYEQFF
TRBJ1-1 | . | TRBD1 | TRBV9 | TGTGCCAGCAGCGCAGTCGTGACAGGGACACTGCTGAAAGCTTTCTTT | CASSAVVTGTLLKAFF
TRBJ2-5 | . | . | TRBV6-1 | TGTGCCAGCAGCCCTGGCGGGACTCAAAAAGAGACCCAGTACTTC | CASSPGGTQKETQYF
TRBJ2-3 | once | TRBD1 | TRBV28 | TGTGCCACAGGGGGCCCCGGAGGCACAGATACGCAGTATTTT | CATGGPGGTDTQYF
TRBJ2-2 | . | . | TRBV28 | TGTGCCAAGACGGGACACGCGACCACCGGGGAGCTGTTTTTT | CAKTGHATTGELFF
TRBJ1-5 | . | . | TRBV5-8 | TGTGCCAGCAGCTTTACCACTGGGCCCCAGCATTTT | CASSFTTGPQHF
TRBJ2-7 | . | . | TRBV19 | TGTGCCAGTAGTAACTTTGGACAGTCCTACGAGCAGTACTTC | CASSNFGQSYEQYF
TRBJ1-1 | . | . | TRBV19 | TGTGCCAGTAGTGCCGGGTGGACTGAAGCTTTCTTT | CASSAGWTEAFF
TRBJ2-7 | . | . | TRBV6-1 | TGTGCCAGCAGTGATCTTCAGGGTGGCGAGCAGTACTTC | CASSDLQGGEQYF
TRBJ2-6 | . | TRBD2 | TRBV7-2 | TGTGCCACTAGCGGGCCGGGGGGGGCCAACGTCCTGACTTTC | CATSGPGGANVLTF
TRBJ2-7 | . | TRBD1 | TRBV28 | TGTGCCAGCAGTTTAGGTTTTTTGGTACAGGGGCACTACGAGCAGTACTTC | CASSLGFLVQGHYEQYF
TRBJ2-7 | . | . | TRBV14 | TGTGCCAGCAGCCAAGTCAGGGGACCATCCGAGCAGTACTTC | CASSQVRGPSEQYF
TRBJ2-7 | . | TRBD1 | TRBV25-1 | TGTGCCAGCAGTGATGGAACAGGGGGGAAGCAGTACTTC | CASSDGTGGKQYF